Following are 21 T cell receptor beta chains from one sample sequenced in a study of early T cells in non-severe SARS-CoV-2 infection. MiXCR was run by TCRdb on the 5' RACE reads, yielding one entry per CDR3 protein. The sample has some 28,000 distinct CDR3 sequences; about 4.6% are singletons. The sample was whole blood. Every receptor here comes from an adult who was a healthcare worker with PCR-confirmed SARS-CoV-2 infection or an uninfected control (not recorded which).

In its sample, this clonotype is medium-sized. This chain uses TRBV6-6 with TRBJ1-5; the D gene is possibly TRBD1 (5 bases). The CDR3 sequence is 14 residues long. CDR1 MNHNY and CDR2 SVGAGI come from the germline V gene (reference sequence). Deletions cut 9 bases from V and 5 bases from J, with 17 bases between. This CDR3 reads CASSFSGGDQPQHF. CDR3 DNA sequence: TGTGCCAGTTCGTTCTCGGGGGGGGATCAGCCCCAGCATTTT.

This clonotype was seen repeatedly, ten times or more. The chain has TRBV18 and TRBJ2-1, with TRBD1 identical over 7 bases. Germline CDR1 and CDR2: KGHSH and LQKENI. V trimming: 5 bases; J trimming: 0 bases; junction bases outside the gene matches: 7. The CDR3 runs 16 residues. CDR3 protein: CASSTRQGSSYNEQFF. For the CDR3, the DNA is TGTGCCAGCTCAACAAGACAGGGTAGCTCCTACAATGAGCAGTTCTTC.

This clonotype was seen at least ten times. This chain joins TRBV6-1 and TRBJ2-2; TRBD1 matches 11 bases. Germline-derived CDR1 and CDR2 are MNHNS and SASEGT. The CDR3 contains 14 residues. Germline trimming cut 6 bases from V and 5 bases from J; bases unmatched to any gene: 2. In DNA form, the CDR3 reads TGTGCCAGCAGAGGACAGGGGGCAACCGGGGAGCTGTTTTTT. Its protein is CASRGQGATGELFF.

The chain uses TRBV7-6 and TRBJ1-5, with a tentative D call TRBD1 (6 bases). Germline-derived CDR1 and CDR2 are SGHVS and FNYEAQ. V gave up 7 bases and J gave up 7 bases, with 14 bases separating them. This CDR3 comprises 13 residues. This chain's CDR3 is CASTPGEGQPQHF. CDR3 sequence (DNA): TGTGCCAGCACCCCAGGGGAGGGCCAGCCCCAGCATTTT.

This clonotype was found many times. The V and J genes are TRBV7-2 and TRBJ1-1; D not certain. The V end was cut by 4 bases, the J end by 5 bases, with 14 bases between. The CDR3 has 14 amino acids. The germline gives CDR1 SGHTA, CDR2 FQGNSA. The CDR3: CASSSGLVGTEAFF. CDR3 sequence (DNA): TGTGCCAGCAGCTCCGGCCTGGTCGGGACTGAAGCTTTCTTT.

The table lists this clonotype with many counts. The V gene is TRBV10-3, the J gene TRBJ2-5; tentatively, D is TRBD2 (5 bases). Germline loops: CDR1 ENHRY, CDR2 SYGVKD. The V and J ends lost 5 bases and 3 bases respectively, with 16 bases between them. The CDR3 extends over 15 amino acids. The CDR3 DNA is TGTGCCATCAGTCCTAGGACGGTGAGGGAAGAGACCCAGTACTTC. Translated: CAISPRTVREETQYF.

The table lists this clonotype with many counts. V usage is TRBV16 and J usage is TRBJ1-1, with a tentative D call TRBD1 (5 bases). CDR1 KGHSY and CDR2 FQNENV come from the germline V gene. The CDR3 totals 13 residues. The V gene lost 2 bases and the J gene lost 4 bases, with 8 bases spanning the gap. CDR3 DNA: TGTGCCAGCAGCCAAGGGGACCCCACTGAAGCTTTCTTT. Translation gives CASSQGDPTEAFF.

This clonotype showed up many times. This sequence joins TRBV10-2 and TRBJ2-1; D gene uncertain. The V and J ends lost 5 bases and 3 bases respectively, with 8 bases between them. Per the germline V gene, CDR1 is WSHSY and CDR2 is SAAADI. The length of the CDR3 is 13 residues. For the CDR3, the DNA is TGCGCCAGCAGTCGAGTATACTACAATGAGCAGTTCTTC. As protein: CASSRVYYNEQFF.

This clonotype has a count of ten or more. The chain is built from TRBV19 and TRBJ2-7, with D perhaps matching TRBD2 (5 bases). From germline, CDR1 is LNHDA and CDR2 SQIVND (reference sequence). The CDR3 runs to 15 residues. V lost 1 base, J lost 7 bases, and 17 bases lay in between. The CDR3 coding sequence is TGTGCCAGTAGTATAGGGTCGCTGGGTTCGGGGGAGCAGTACTTC. It encodes CASSIGSLGSGEQYF.

V and J are TRBV5-1 and TRBJ2-5, with unresolved D. The CDR3 extends over 13 amino acids. V dropped 4 bases and J dropped 5 bases, with 12 bases sitting between them. Germline CDR1 SGHRS, CDR2 YFSETQ. The CDR3 DNA is TGCGCCAGCAGCGAGCGCCGGGCGGAGACCCAGTACTTC. This translates into CASSERRAETQYF. Using reference TRBV5-1 and TRBJ2-5 for the parts outside the CDR3, the full variable domain is KAGVTQTPRYLIKTRGQQVTLSCSPISGHRSVSWYQQTPGQGLQFLFEYFSETQRNKGNFPGRFSGRQFSNSRSEMNVSTLELGDSALYLCASSERRAETQYFGPGTRLLVL.

There are many counts of this clonotype. The rearrangement uses TRBV4-2 and TRBJ1-3; D gene ambiguous. Germline V gene sequence: CDR1 LGHNA, CDR2 YNFKEQ. The CDR3 is 17 residues long. V was shortened by 0 bases and J by 0 bases, with 12 bases between the two germline ends. In DNA form, the CDR3 reads TGTGCCAGCAGCCAAGACCCGCTCAGGACCTCTGGAAACACCATATATTTT. Protein sequence: CASSQDPLRTSGNTIYF.

This clonotype is classed as medium-sized. This chain links TRBV6-6 with TRBJ1-6; perhaps TRBD1 as D (6 bases). The CDR3 totals 14 residues. The V and J ends lost 7 bases and 3 bases respectively, with 10 bases between them. Per germline, CDR1 MNHNY and CDR2 SVGAGI (reference sequence). The CDR3 DNA is TGTGCCAGCACGGGACACCTCTATAATTCACCCCTCCACTTT. Translated: CASTGHLYNSPLHF.

This clonotype was seen many times. V is TRBV11-2 and J is TRBJ2-7; D assignment may be TRBD1 or TRBD2 (6 bases each). The CDR3 length is 16 residues. V lost 8 bases and J lost 0, with 20 bases in between. Looked up from germline, CDR1 is SGHAT and CDR2 is FQNNGV. The CDR3 region has the DNA TGTGCCAGCGGAGGGCAGGTCCGGGACAACTCCTACGAGCAGTACTTC. Its protein product is CASGGQVRDNSYEQYF.

This clonotype was detected ten times or more. The chain couples TRBV11-2 to TRBJ2-1; the match to TRBD1 covers 9 bases. The CDR3 is 16 residues long. Germline trimming cut 2 bases from V and 4 bases from J; bases unmatched to any gene: 6. Looked up from germline, CDR1 is SGHAT and CDR2 is FQNNGV. The CDR3 sequence is CASSLLGTGNYNEQFF. The CDR3 DNA is TGTGCCAGCAGCTTATTAGGGACAGGGAATTACAATGAGCAGTTCTTC.

This clonotype was recorded many times. The V and J genes are TRBV12-3 or TRBV12-4 and TRBJ1-5; D ambiguous. Trimming stripped 5 bases from V and 5 bases from J, with 16 bases between. The CDR3 loop spans 15 amino acids. The CDR3 loop is CASSLRTLADQPQHF. CDR3 coding DNA: TGTGCCAGCAGTCTCCGCACTCTTGCCGATCAGCCCCAGCATTTT.

There are many counts of this clonotype. The rearrangement joins TRBV5-5 to TRBJ2-2; D not resolved. CDR1 is SGHKS and CDR2 is YYEKEE in the germline V gene (reference sequence). The CDR3 loop spans 13 amino acids. V was pared by 9 bases and J by 0 bases, with 9 bases between. This chain's CDR3 is CAIQNTNTGELFF. The DNA of the CDR3 is TGTGCCATACAAAATACGAACACCGGGGAGCTGTTTTTT.

This clonotype was observed many times. The chain carries TRBV6-1 and TRBJ1-4; 11 bases fit TRBD1. The junction had 7 bases not matched to a gene; V was cut back by 6 bases and J by 10 bases. CDR1 and CDR2 from the germline V gene are MNHNS and SASEGT. This CDR3 comprises 14 residues. The DNA for the CDR3 is TGTGCCAGCAGCGCCGGGACAGGGGGTTTAAAACTGTTTTTT. Protein sequence: CASSAGTGGLKLFF.

This clonotype showed up many times. The chain recombines TRBV7-9 with TRBJ1-6; D remains unclear. Germline lookup yields CDR1 SEHNR and CDR2 FQNEAQ (reference sequence). Trimming removed 1 base from V and 7 bases from J, with 2 bases in between. The CDR3 is 12 residues long. For the CDR3, the DNA is TGTGCCAGCAGCTTAGGGAATTCACCCCTCCACTTT. As protein: CASSLGNSPLHF.

This clonotype has more than one count but fewer than ten. The CDR3: CASKRRSGTENEKLFF. CDR3 nucleotide sequence: TGTGCCAGTAAACGAAGATCCGGGACAGAGAATGAAAAACTGTTTTTT. The gene calls are TRBV7-2 and TRBJ1-4; TRBD1 matches at 7 bases. The CDR3 sequence is 16 residues long. Per the germline V gene, CDR1 is SGHTA and CDR2 is FQGNSA. V lost 9 bases, J lost 5 bases, and 15 bases stayed unmatched.

With respect to this clonotype: Because it lacks the conserved phenylalanine or tryptophan at the end, this CDR3 is likely a read error. It is unclear where the CDR3 begins or ends on the DNA, so no DNA is shown, and the CDR3 is as TCRdb lists it. The J gene is TRBJ2-5, the V gene TRBV7-9; the D segment call TRBD2 is taken from the table without a DNA check. Germline CDR1 is SEHNR and CDR2 is FQNEAQ (reference sequence). Inclusive of both ends, the CDR3 amounts to 11 amino acids. Here the CDR3 reads CASEGLAGLRI.

This clonotype was seen more than once but under ten times. This clone may be a read error of a much larger clone one base away. As DNA, the CDR3 is TGTGCCAGCAGCCCGGAAGGGGTTCGGTCTGGAAACACCATATATTTT. Its protein is CASSPEGVRSGNTIYF. V and J are TRBV3-1 and TRBJ1-3; D might be TRBD1 (5 bases). The germline V and J ends were trimmed by 4 bases and 1 base, with 14 bases remaining between them. CDR3 length: 16 amino acids. The germline V gene encodes CDR1 LGHDT and CDR2 YNNKEL (reference sequence).